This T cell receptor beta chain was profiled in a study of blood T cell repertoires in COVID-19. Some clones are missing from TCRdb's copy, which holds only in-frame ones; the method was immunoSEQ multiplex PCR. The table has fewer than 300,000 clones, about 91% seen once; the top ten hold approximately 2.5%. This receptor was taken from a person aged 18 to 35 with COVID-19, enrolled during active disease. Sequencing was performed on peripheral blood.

This CDR3 is CSVVAIGGELFF. Here the CDR3 DNA reads TGCAGCGTTGTAGCCATTGGCGGGGAGCTGTTTTTT. The rearrangement links TRBV29-1 to TRBJ2-2; unclear D gene. Germline V gene sequence: CDR1 SQVTM, CDR2 ANQGSEA. This CDR3 comprises 12 residues. Trimming shortened V by 4 bases and J by 7 bases, and 10 bases separated the two germline ends.